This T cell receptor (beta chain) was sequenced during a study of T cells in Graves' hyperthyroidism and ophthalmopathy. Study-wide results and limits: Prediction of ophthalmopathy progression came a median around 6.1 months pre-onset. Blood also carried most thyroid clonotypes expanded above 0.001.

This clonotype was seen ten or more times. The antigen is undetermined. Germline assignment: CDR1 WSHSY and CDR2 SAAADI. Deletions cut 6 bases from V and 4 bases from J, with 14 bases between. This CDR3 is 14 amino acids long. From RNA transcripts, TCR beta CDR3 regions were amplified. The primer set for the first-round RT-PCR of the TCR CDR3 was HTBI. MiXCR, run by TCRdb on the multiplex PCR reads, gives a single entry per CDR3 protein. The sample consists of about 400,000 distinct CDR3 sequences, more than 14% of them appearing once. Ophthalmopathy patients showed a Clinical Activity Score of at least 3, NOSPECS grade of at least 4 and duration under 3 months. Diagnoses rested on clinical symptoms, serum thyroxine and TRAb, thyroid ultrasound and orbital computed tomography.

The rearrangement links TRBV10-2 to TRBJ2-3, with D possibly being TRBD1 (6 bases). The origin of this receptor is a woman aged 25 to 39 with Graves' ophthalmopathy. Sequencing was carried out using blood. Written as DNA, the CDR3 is TGCGCCAGCAGGAAACAGGGTGGGGCAGATACGCAGTATTTT. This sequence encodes CASRKQGGADTQYF.